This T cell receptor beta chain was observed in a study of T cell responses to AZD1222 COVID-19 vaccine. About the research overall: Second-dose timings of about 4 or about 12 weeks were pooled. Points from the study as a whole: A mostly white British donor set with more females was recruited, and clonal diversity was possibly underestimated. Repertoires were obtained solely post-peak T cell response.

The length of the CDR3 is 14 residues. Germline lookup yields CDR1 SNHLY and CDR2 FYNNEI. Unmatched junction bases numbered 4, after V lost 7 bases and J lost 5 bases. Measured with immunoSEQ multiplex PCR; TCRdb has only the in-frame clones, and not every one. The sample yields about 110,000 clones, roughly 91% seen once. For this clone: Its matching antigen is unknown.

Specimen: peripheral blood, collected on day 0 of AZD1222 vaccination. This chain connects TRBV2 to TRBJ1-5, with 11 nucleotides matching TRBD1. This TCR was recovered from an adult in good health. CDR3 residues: CASTGTGGHQPQHF. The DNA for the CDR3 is TGTGCCAGCACCGGGACAGGGGGACATCAGCCCCAGCATTTT.